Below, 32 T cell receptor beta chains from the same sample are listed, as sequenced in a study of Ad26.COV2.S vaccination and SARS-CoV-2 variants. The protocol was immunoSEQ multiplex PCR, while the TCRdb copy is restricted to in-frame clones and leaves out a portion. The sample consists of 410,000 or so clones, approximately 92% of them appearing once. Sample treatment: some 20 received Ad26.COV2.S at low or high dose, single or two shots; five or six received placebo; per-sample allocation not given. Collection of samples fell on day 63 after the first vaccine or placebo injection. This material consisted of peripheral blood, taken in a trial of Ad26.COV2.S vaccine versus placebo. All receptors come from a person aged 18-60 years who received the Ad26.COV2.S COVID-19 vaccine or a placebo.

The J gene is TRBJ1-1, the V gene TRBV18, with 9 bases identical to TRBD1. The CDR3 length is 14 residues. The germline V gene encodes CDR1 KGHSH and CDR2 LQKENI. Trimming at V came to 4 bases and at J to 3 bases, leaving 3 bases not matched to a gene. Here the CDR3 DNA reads TGTGCCAGCTCACGAGACAGGGGGGACACTGAAGCTTTCTTT. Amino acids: CASSRDRGDTEAFF.

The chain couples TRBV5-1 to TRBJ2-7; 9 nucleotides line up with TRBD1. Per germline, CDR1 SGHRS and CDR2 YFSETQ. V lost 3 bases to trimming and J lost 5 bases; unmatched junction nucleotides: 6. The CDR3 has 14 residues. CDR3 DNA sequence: TGCGCCAGCAGCTCGGGACAGGGAGTAAACGAGCAGTACTTC. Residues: CASSSGQGVNEQYF.

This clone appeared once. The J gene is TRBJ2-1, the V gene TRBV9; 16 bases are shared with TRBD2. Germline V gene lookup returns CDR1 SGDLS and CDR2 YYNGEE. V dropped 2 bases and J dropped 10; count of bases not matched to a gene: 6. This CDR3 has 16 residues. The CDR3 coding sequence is TGTGCCAGCAGCGTCACAGGGACTAGCGGGAGGGACGAGCAGTTCTTC. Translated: CASSVTGTSGRDEQFF.

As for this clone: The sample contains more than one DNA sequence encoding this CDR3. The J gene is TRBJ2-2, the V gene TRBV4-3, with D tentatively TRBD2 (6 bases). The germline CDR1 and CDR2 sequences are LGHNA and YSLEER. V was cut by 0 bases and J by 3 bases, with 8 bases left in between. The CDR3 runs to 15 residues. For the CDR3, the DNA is TGCGCCAGCAGCCAAGATAGCGGCTACACCGGGGAGCTGTTTTTT. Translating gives CASSQDSGYTGELFF.

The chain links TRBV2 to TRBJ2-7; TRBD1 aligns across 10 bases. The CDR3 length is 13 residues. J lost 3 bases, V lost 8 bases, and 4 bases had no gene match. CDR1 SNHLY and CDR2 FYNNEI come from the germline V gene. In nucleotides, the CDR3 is TGTGCCAGCGGCCGGGACAGGGGCTACGAGCAGTACTTC. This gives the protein CASGRDRGYEQYF.

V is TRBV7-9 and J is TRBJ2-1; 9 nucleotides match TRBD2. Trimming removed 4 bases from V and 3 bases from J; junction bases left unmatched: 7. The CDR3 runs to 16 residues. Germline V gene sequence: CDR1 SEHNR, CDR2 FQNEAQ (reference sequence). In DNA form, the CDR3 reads TGTGCCAGCAGCTCCGTCATAGCGGGGGACTACAATGAGCAGTTCTTC. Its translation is CASSSVIAGDYNEQFF.

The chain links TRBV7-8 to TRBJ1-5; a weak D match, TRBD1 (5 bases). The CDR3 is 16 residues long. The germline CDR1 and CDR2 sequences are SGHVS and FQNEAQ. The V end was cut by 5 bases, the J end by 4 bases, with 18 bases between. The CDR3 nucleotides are TGTGCCAGCAGCCCGGGGAGGGCAGGGCAGAATCAGCCCCAGCATTTT. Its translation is CASSPGRAGQNQPQHF.

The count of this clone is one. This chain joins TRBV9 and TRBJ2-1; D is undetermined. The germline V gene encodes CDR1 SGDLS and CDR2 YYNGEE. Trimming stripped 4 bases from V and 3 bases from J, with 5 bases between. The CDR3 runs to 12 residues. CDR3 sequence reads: CASSPNYNEQFF. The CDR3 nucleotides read TGTGCCAGCAGCCCGAACTACAATGAGCAGTTCTTC.

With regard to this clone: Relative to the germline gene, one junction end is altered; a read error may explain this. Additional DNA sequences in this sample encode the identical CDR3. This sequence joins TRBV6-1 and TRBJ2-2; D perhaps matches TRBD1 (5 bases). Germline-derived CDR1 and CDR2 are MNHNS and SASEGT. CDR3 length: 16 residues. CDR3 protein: CASSEGHFANTGELFF. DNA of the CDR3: TGTGCTAGCAGTGAAGGACACTTCGCGAACACCGGGGAGCTGTTTTTT.

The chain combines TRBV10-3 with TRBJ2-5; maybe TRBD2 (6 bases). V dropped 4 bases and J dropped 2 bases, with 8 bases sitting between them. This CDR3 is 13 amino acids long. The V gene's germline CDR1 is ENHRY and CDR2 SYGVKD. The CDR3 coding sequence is TGTGCCATCAGTGGGGGAGGACAAGAGACCCAGTACTTC. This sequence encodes CAISGGGQETQYF.

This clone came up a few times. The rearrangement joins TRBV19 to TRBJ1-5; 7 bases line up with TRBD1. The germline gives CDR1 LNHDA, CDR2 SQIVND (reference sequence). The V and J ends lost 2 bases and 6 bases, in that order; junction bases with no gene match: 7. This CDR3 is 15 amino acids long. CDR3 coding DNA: TGTGCCAGTAGTATATCGTTAGGGGGCGTTCAGCCCCAGCATTTT. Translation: CASSISLGGVQPQHF.

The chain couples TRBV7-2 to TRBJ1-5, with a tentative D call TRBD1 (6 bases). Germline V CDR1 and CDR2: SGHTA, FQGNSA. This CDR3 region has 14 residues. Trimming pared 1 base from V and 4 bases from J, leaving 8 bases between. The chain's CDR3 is CASSLGTANQPQHF. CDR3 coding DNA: TGTGCCAGCAGCTTAGGGACAGCTAATCAGCCCCAGCATTTT.

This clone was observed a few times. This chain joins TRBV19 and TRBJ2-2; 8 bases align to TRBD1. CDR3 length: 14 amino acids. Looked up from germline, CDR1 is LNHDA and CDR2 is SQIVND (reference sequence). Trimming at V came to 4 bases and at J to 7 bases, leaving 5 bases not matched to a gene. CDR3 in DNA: TGTGCCAGTAGTACGGACAGGGTTGGCGGGGAGCTGTTTTTT. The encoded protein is CASSTDRVGGELFF.

As DNA, the CDR3 is TGTGCCACCAGCAGGGGGACTAGCCAAGAGACCCAGTACTTC. Encoded protein: CATSRGTSQETQYF. The rearrangement joins TRBV15 to TRBJ2-5; the match to TRBD2 covers 8 bases. V was pared by 3 bases and J by 1 base, with 1 base of the junction left unmatched. CDR1 is LNHNV and CDR2 is YYDKDF in the germline V gene (reference sequence). This CDR3 has 14 residues.

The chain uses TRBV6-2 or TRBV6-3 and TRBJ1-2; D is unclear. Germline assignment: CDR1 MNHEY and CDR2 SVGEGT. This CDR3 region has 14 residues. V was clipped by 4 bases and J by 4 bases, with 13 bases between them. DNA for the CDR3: TGTGCCAGCAGTTCCTCCTACCGGGGCTATGGCTACACCTTC. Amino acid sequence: CASSSSYRGYGYTF.

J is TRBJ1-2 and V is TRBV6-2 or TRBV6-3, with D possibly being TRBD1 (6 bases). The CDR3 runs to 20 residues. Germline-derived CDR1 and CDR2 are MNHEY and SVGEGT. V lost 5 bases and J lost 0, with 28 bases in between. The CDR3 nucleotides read TGTGCCAGCAGTCTTACCCCCCGGACAGCCGGACTTCCAGCTAACTATGGCTACACCTTC. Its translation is CASSLTPRTAGLPANYGYTF.

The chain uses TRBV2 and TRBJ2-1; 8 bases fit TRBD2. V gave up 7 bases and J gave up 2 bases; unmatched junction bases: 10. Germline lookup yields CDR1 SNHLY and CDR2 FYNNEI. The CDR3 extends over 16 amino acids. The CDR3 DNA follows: TGTGCCAGCAAGGGTAGCGGGAAGGGGGCCTACAATGAGCAGTTCTTC. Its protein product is CASKGSGKGAYNEQFF. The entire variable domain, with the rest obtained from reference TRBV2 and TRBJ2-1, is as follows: EPEVTQTPSHQVTQMGQEVILRCVPISNHLYFYWYRQILGQKVEFLVSFYNNEISEKSEIFDDQFSVERPDGSNFTLKIRSTKLEDSAMYFCASKGSGKGAYNEQFFGPGTRLTVL.

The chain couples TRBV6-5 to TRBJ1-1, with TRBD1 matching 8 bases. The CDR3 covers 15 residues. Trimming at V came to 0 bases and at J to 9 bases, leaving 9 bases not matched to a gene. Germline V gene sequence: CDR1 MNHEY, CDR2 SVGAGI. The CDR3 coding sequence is TGTGCCAGCAGTTACTCGCGGCAGGGGGACAGGAAAGCTTTCTTT. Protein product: CASSYSRQGDRKAFF.

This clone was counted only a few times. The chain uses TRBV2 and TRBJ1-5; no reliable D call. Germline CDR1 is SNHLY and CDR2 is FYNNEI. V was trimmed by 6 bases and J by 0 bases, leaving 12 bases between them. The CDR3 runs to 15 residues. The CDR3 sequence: CASRKTRHSNQPQHF. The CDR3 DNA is TGTGCCAGCAGAAAGACACGACATAGCAATCAGCCCCAGCATTTT.

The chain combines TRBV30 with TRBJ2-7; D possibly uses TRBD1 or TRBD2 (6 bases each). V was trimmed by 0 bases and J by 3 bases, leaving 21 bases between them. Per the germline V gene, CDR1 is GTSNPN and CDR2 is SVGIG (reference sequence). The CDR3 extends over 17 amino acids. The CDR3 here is CAWSVKREAGVNYEQYF. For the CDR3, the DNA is TGTGCCTGGAGTGTCAAGAGGGAGGCAGGGGTAAACTACGAGCAGTACTTC.

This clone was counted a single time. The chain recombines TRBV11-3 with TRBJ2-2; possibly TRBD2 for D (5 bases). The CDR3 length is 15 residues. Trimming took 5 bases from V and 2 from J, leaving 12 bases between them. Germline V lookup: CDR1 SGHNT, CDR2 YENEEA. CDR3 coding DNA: TGTGCCAGCAGCCAGCGGTCAGGAAACACCGGGGAGCTGTTTTTT. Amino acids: CASSQRSGNTGELFF.

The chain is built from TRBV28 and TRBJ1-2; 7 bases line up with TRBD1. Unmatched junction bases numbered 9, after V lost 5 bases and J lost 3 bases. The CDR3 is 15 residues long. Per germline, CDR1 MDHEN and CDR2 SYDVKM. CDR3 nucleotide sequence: TGTGCCAGCAGTGCAAATACAGGGGCTGACTATGGCTACACCTTC. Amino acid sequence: CASSANTGADYGYTF.

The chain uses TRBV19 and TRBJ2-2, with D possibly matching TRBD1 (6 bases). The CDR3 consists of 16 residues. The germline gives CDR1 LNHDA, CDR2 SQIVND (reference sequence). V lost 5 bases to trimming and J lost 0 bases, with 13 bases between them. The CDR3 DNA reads TGTGCCAGTAGTCAGGGACAAAACGCGAACACCGGGGAGCTGTTTTTT. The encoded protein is CASSQGQNANTGELFF.

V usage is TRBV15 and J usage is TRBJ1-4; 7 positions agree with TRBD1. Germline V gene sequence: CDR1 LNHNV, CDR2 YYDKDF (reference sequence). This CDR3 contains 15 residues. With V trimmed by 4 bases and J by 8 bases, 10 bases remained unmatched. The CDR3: CATSTKGAGGEKLFF. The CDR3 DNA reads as TGTGCCACCAGCACTAAGGGGGCGGGTGGCGAAAAACTGTTTTTT.

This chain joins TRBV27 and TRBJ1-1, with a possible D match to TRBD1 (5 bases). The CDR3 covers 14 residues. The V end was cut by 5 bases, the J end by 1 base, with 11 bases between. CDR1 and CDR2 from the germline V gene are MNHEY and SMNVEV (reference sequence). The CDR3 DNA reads TGTGCCAGCAGTATACAAAGGGGGAACACTGAAGCTTTCTTT. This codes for CASSIQRGNTEAFF.

CDR3 in amino acids: CASSYRRTYEQYF. In DNA, the CDR3 is TGTGCCAGCAGTTACCGGCGGACCTACGAGCAGTACTTC. The chain is built from TRBV6-2 or TRBV6-3 and TRBJ2-7; D remains unclear. Germline V gene data show CDR1 as MNHEY and CDR2 as SVGEGT. This CDR3 spans 13 amino acids. V lost 2 bases and J 2 bases, leaving 7 bases between the germline ends.

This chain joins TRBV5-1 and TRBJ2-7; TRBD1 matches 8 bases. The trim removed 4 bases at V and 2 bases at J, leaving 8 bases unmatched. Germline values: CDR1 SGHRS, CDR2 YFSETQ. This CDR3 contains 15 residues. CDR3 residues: CASSLGQGATYEQYF. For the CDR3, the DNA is TGCGCCAGCAGCCTAGGCCAGGGGGCTACCTACGAGCAGTACTTC.

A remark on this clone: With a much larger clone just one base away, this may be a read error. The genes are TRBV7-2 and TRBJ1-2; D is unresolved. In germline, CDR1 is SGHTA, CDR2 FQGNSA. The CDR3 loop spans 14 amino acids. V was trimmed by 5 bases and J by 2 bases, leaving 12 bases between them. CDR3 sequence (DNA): TGTGCCAGCAGCCCCGGACCGACGAACTATGGCTACACCTTC. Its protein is CASSPGPTNYGYTF.

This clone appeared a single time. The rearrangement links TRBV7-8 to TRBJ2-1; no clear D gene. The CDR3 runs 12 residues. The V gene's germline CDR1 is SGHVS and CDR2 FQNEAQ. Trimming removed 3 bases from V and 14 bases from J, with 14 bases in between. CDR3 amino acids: CASSLTPASEFF. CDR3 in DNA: TGTGCCAGCAGCTTGACCCCGGCCTCGGAGTTCTTC.

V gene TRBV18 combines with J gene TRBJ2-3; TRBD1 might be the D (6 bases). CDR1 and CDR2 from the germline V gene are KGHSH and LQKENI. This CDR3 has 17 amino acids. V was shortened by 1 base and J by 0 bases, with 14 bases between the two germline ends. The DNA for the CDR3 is TGTGCCAGCTCACCACGGGGGACAAGCACTAGCACAGATACGCAGTATTTT. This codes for CASSPRGTSTSTDTQYF.

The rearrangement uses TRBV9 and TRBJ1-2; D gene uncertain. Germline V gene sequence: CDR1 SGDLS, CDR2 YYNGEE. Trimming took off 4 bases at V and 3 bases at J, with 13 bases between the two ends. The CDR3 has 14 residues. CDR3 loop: CASSSTPRDYGYTF. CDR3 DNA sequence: TGTGCCAGCAGCTCGACCCCACGGGACTATGGCTACACCTTC.

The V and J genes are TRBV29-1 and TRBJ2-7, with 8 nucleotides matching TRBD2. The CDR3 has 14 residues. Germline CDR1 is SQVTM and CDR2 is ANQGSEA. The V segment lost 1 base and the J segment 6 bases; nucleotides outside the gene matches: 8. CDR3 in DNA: TGCAGCGTTGAAGCTGCAGCGGGAGTGGGCGAGCAGTACTTC. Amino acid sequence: CSVEAAAGVGEQYF.